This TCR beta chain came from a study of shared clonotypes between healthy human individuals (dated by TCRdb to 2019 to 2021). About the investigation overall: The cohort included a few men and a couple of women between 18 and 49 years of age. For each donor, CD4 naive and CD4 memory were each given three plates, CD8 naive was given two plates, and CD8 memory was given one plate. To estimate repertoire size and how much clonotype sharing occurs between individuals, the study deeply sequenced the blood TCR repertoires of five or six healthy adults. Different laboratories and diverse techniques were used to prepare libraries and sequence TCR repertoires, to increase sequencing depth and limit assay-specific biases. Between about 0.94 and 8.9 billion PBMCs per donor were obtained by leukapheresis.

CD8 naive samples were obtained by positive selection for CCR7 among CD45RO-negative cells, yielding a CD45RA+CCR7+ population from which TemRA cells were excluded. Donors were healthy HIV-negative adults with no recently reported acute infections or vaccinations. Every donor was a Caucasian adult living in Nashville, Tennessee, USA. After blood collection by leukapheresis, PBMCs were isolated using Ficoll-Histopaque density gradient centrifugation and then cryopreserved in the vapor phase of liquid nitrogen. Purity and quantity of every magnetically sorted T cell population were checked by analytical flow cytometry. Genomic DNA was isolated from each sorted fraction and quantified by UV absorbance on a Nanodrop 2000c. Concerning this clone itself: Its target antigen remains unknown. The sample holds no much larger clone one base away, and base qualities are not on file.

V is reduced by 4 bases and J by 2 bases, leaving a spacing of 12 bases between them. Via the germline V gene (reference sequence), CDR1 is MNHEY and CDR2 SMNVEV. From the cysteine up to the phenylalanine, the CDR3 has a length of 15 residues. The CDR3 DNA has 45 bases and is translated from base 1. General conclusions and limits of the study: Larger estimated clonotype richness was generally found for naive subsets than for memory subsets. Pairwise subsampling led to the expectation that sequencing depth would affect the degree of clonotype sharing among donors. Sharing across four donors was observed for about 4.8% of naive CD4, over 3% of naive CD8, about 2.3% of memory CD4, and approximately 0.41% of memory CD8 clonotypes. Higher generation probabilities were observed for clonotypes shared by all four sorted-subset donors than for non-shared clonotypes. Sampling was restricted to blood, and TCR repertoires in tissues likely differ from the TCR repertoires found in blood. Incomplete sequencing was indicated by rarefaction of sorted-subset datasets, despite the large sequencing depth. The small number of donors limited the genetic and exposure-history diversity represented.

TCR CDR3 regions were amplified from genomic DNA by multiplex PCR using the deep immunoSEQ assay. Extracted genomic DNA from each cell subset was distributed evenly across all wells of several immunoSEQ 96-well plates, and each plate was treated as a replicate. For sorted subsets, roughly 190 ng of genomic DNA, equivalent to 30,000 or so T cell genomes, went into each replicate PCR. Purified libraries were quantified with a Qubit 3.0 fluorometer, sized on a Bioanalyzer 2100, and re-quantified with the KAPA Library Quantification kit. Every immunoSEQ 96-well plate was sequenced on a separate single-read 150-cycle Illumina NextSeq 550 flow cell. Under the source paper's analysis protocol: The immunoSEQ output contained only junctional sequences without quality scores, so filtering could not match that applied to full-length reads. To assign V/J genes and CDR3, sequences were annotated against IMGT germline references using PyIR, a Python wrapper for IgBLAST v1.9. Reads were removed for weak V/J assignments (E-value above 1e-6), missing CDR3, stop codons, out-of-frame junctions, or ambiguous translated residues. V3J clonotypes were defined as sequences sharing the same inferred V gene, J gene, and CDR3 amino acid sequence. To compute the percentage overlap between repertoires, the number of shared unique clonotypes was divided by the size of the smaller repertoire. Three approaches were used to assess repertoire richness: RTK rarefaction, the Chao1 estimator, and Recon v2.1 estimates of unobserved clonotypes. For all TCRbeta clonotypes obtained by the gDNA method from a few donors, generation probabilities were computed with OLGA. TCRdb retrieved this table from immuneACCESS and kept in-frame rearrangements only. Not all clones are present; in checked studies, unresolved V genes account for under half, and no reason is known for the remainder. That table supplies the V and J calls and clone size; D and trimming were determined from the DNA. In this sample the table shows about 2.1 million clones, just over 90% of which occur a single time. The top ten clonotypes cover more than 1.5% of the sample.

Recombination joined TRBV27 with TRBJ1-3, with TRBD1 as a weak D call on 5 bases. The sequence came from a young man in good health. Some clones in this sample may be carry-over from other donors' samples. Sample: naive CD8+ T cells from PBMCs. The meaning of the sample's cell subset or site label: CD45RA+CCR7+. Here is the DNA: TGTGCCAGCAGTTATGACAGTTCTGCTGGAAACACCATATATTTT. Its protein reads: CASSYDSSAGNTIYF.